This T cell receptor (beta chain) was identified during a study of beta chain features in type 1 diabetes. Trimming cost V 4 bases and J 0 bases; bases outside gene matches: 0. The germline CDR1 and CDR2 sequences are SQVTM and ANQGSEA. There are 15 residues in the CDR3. Expressed TCRB transcripts were sequenced because the entire RNA isolate underwent reverse transcription. Assay used: immunoSEQ multiplex PCR; TCRdb lists only in-frame clones, some missing. This sample has about 320,000 clones, with 11% to 15% found just once. This sequence joins TRBV29-1 and TRBJ2-1; the match to TRBD2 covers 13 bases. This sequence was found in a young man in good health. Sequencing input: central memory CD4+ T cells from blood. The CDR3 DNA sequence: TGCAGCGTTGGGACTAGCGGGAGCTCCTACAATGAGCAGTTCTTC. This encodes CSVGTSGSSYNEQFF.